These T cell receptor beta chains were read from a single sample in a study of cytomegalovirus exposure and HLA in healthy donors. This table comes from immunoSEQ multiplex PCR, and its TCRdb copy is limited to in-frame clones, with some not included. There are about 210,000 clones in the sample; roughly 85% occur only once, and 1.8% lies in the top ten. Sequenced sample: PBMCs. These receptors all come from a male donor in good health and CMV-seronegative. The CDR3 runs from the conserved cysteine through the conserved F or W. D genes are given only for firm matches. Expanded clones get a size class; other rows say once, few or many, or leave the size out.

-	TRBJ2-7	once	TRBV6-6	15	CASSYDRDNSYEQYF	TGTGCCAGCAGTTACGACCGGGACAACTCCTACGAGCAGTACTTC
TRBD1	TRBJ1-5	-	TRBV30	14	CAWGQGRTHQPQHF	TGTGCCTGGGGACAGGGACGGACCCATCAGCCCCAGCATTTT
TRBD2	TRBJ2-2	-	TRBV5-6	17	CASSETTSGVNTGELFF	TGTGCCAGCAGCGAAACGACTAGCGGGGTGAACACCGGGGAGCTGTTTTTT
-	TRBJ2-3	-	TRBV7-2	16	CASTLEVQGRTDTQYF	TGTGCCAGCACCTTAGAGGTCCAGGGAAGGACAGATACGCAGTATTTT
TRBD1	TRBJ1-2	-	TRBV6-5	13	CASSYSGQESYTF	TGTGCCAGCAGTTACTCAGGACAGGAAAGCTACACCTTC
-	TRBJ2-5	once	TRBV6-4	18	CASSDSRQANTGRETQYF	TGTGCCAGCAGTGACTCTCGGCAGGCGAATACCGGGAGAGAGACCCAGTACTTC
-	TRBJ1-2	-	TRBV6-5	13	CASSEGRGGGYTF	TGTGCCAGCAGTGAAGGGAGGGGAGGCGGCTACACCTTC
-	TRBJ1-2	-	TRBV27	13	CASSFSQNYGYTF	TGTGCCAGCAGTTTCTCCCAGAACTATGGCTACACCTTC
TRBD2	TRBJ2-2	-	TRBV5-5	17	CASSPGRSGLNTGELFF	TGTGCCAGCAGCCCGGGGCGTAGCGGGTTGAACACCGGGGAGCTGTTTTTT
TRBD1	TRBJ2-7	-	TRBV11-3	14	CASSLDRVVNEQYF	TGTGCCAGCAGCCTCGACAGGGTCGTCAACGAGCAGTACTTC
TRBD1	TRBJ2-5	once	TRBV15	16	CATSPGQGEGQETQYF	TGTGCCACCAGCCCAGGACAGGGGGAGGGCCAAGAGACCCAGTACTTC
TRBD1	TRBJ2-7	-	TRBV6-6	15	CASSYFGGQGREQYF	TGTGCCAGCAGTTACTTTGGGGGACAGGGGCGAGAGCAGTACTTC
-	TRBJ1-2	-	TRBV30	12	CASDPLSGGYTF	TGTGCCTCGGACCCATTATCGGGAGGCTACACCTTC
TRBD1	TRBJ2-5	once	TRBV27	15	CASSFGTGYQETQYF	TGTGCCAGCAGTTTTGGGACAGGGTACCAAGAGACCCAGTACTTC
TRBD2	TRBJ2-5	-	TRBV6-1	16	CASSDWTSGGEETQYF	TGTGCCAGCAGTGACTGGACTAGCGGGGGGGAAGAGACCCAGTACTTC
-	TRBJ2-7	-	TRBV28	13	CASTAIGLGEQYF	TGTGCCAGCACCGCAATCGGACTCGGGGAGCAGTACTTC
TRBD1	TRBJ1-5	-	TRBV5-1	14	CASSARTGDQPQHF	TGCGCCAGCAGCGCCCGGACAGGGGATCAGCCCCAGCATTTT
TRBD2	TRBJ2-2	-	TRBV5-6	16	CASSSWLAGVSGELFF	TGTGCCAGCAGCTCATGGCTAGCGGGGGTCTCGGGGGAGCTGTTTTTT
-	TRBJ2-7	once	TRBV5-1	15	CASSSPDRIAYEQYF	TGCGCCAGCAGCTCGCCGGACAGAATTGCCTACGAGCAGTACTTC
TRBD2	TRBJ2-7	-	TRBV5-1	15	CASSLELAGAYEQYF	TGCGCCAGCAGCTTGGAACTAGCGGGGGCTTACGAGCAGTACTTC
-	TRBJ2-5	-	TRBV9	16	CASSPTFGQAQETQYF	TGTGCCAGCAGCCCCACCTTTGGGCAGGCCCAAGAGACCCAGTACTTC
TRBD2	TRBJ2-7	-	TRBV5-1	16	CASSAVAGGLIYEQYF	TGCGCCAGCAGCGCCGTTGCGGGAGGGCTCATTTACGAGCAGTACTTC
-	TRBJ1-2	-	TRBV19	12	CASSMADYGYTF	TGTGCCAGTAGTATGGCTGACTATGGCTACACCTTC
TRBD2	TRBJ2-3	-	TRBV9	15	CASSLTAGAGYTQYF	TGTGCCAGCAGCTTAACAGCGGGGGCTGGGTATACGCAGTATTTT
-	TRBJ1-1	few	TRBV4-3	14	CASSQGGENTEAFF	TGCGCCAGCAGCCAAGGGGGGGAGAACACTGAAGCTTTCTTT
-	TRBJ2-2	-	TRBV7-3	15	CASSSSGSRYRELFF	TGTGCCAGCAGCTCCTCGGGGTCTCGTTACCGGGAGCTGTTTTTT
TRBD1	TRBJ1-4	-	TRBV2	14	CASSGDRGFEKLFF	TGTGCCAGCAGTGGGGACAGGGGGTTTGAAAAACTGTTTTTT
-	TRBJ1-1	-	TRBV18	14	CASSPPTTNTEAFF	TGTGCCAGCTCACCTCCGACGACAAACACTGAAGCTTTCTTT
-	TRBJ1-5	-	TRBV28	15	CASSFRFVGNQPQHF	TGTGCCAGCAGTTTCAGGTTTGTTGGCAATCAGCCCCAGCATTTT
TRBD2	TRBJ2-3	few	TRBV19	16	CASTKKGLAGRDTQYF	TGTGCCAGTACCAAGAAGGGACTAGCGGGGAGAGATACGCAGTATTTT
-	TRBJ2-7	-	TRBV5-5	12	CASSLGIYEQYF	TGTGCCAGCAGCTTGGGTATTTACGAGCAGTACTTC
-	TRBJ1-5	-	TRBV6-5	16	CASSYSAGAGNQPQHF	TGTGCCAGCAGTTACTCGGCGGGGGCAGGGAATCAGCCCCAGCATTTT
-	TRBJ2-7	-	TRBV15	15	CATSVDTVSSYEQYF	TGTGCCACCAGCGTTGACACCGTCTCCTCCTACGAGCAGTACTTC
-	TRBJ1-3	-	TRBV13	15	CASSLESHSGNTIYF	TGTGCCAGCAGCTTAGAATCCCACTCTGGAAACACCATATATTTT
-	TRBJ2-2	-	TRBV5-1	14	CASSWTGVTGELFF	TGCGCCAGCAGCTGGACGGGAGTCACCGGGGAGCTGTTTTTT
-	TRBJ2-7	-	TRBV7-9	14	CASSLAEDMYEQYF	TGTGCCAGCAGCTTAGCGGAAGACATGTACGAGCAGTACTTC
-	TRBJ2-5	few	TRBV7-8	13	CASSFWQGETQYF	TGTGCCAGCAGCTTTTGGCAGGGCGAGACCCAGTACTTC
-	TRBJ2-3	-	TRBV7-2	15	CASSLDGAPPDTQYF	TGTGCCAGCAGCTTAGACGGTGCTCCTCCAGATACGCAGTATTTT
-	TRBJ1-2	-	TRBV7-2	12	CASSLGQGWYTF	TGTGCCAGCAGCTTAGGTCAGGGGTGGTACACCTTC
TRBD2	TRBJ2-1	-	TRBV2	15	CASSVAGGSYNEQFF	TGTGCCAGCAGTGTAGCGGGGGGGTCCTACAATGAGCAGTTCTTC
-	TRBJ2-7	once	TRBV5-6	15	CASSSSGRGPYEQYF	TGTGCCAGCAGTTCATCGGGGCGGGGCCCCTACGAGCAGTACTTC
-	TRBJ2-7	-	TRBV14	14	CASSQARPLYEQYF	TGTGCCAGCAGCCAAGCTAGGCCCCTTTACGAGCAGTACTTC
-	TRBJ2-2	-	TRBV12-5	12	CASGLLTGELFF	TGTGCTAGTGGTTTGCTGACCGGGGAGCTGTTTTTT
TRBD2	TRBJ2-2	-	TRBV4-1	17	CASSQSSGGAVGWELFF	TGCGCCAGCAGCCAAAGTAGCGGGGGGGCTGTGGGGTGGGAGCTGTTTTTT
TRBD2	TRBJ2-5	-	TRBV5-1	15	CASSLIVGGQETQYF	TGCGCCAGCAGCTTGATAGTCGGGGGGCAAGAGACCCAGTACTTC
-	TRBJ2-5	few	TRBV2	13	CASSDVGRETQYF	TGTGCCAGCAGTGATGTGGGGCGGGAGACCCAGTACTTC
-	TRBJ1-5	-	TRBV2	14	CASSVGGGQGPQHF	TGTGCCAGCAGTGTGGGGGGGGGACAAGGCCCCCAGCATTTT
-	TRBJ1-1	-	TRBV6-5	15	CASSARQYGHTEAFF	TGTGCCAGCAGTGCGAGACAGTATGGGCACACTGAAGCTTTCTTT
TRBD1	TRBJ1-6	once	TRBV18	15	CASSPSTGVYSPLHF	TGTGCCAGCTCACCATCGACAGGGGTCTATTCACCCCTCCACTTT
-	TRBJ2-7	-	TRBV18	15	CASSPPSGKGYEQYF	TGTGCCAGCTCACCACCGTCGGGGAAGGGCTACGAGCAGTACTTC
-	TRBJ2-3	-	TRBV9	18	CASSHPKNTGGYTDTQYF	TGTGCCAGCAGCCACCCCAAGAATACGGGGGGCTACACAGATACGCAGTATTTT
TRBD1	TRBJ2-5	-	TRBV27	15	CASSSYTGVGETQYF	TGTGCCAGCAGTTCGTACACAGGGGTTGGAGAGACCCAGTACTTC
-	TRBJ2-3	few	TRBV5-1	15	CASSSRDTRTDTQYF	TGCGCCAGCAGCTCACGGGACACACGCACAGATACGCAGTATTTT